Each of the 25 T cell receptor beta chains below was sequenced from the same sample in a study of blood T cells in healthy people across ages. Together with a sample-barcoded 5' primer, a J-beta primer mix was included in a second PCR lasting about 7 to 12 cycles. Each CDR3 protein is one row after TCRdb ran MiXCR on the 5' RACE reads. Of 1.5 million to 2 million distinct CDR3 sequences listed, roughly 50% are singletons. What was sequenced was blood. The receptor set was obtained from a woman aged 40-49 years in good health.

This chain joins TRBV29-1 and TRBJ2-1; D gene ambiguous. Per germline, CDR1 SQVTM and CDR2 ANQGSEA. The CDR3 consists of 11 residues. Between the trimmed V and J ends, which lost 4 bases and 5 bases, there was a span of 6 bases. CDR3 in amino acids: CSVVSDNEQFF. The CDR3 DNA reads TGCAGCGTTGTAAGCGACAATGAGCAGTTCTTC.

There are a few counts of this clonotype. This rearrangement joins TRBV20-1 to TRBJ1-2; TRBD1 matches 9 bases. This CDR3 has 13 residues. The V and J ends lost 6 bases and 7 bases, in that order; junction bases with no gene match: 9. Germline-derived CDR1 and CDR2 are DFQATT and SNEGSKA (reference sequence). The CDR3 DNA sequence: TGCAGTGCCCCGACCGGGACAGGGTTTGGCTACACCTTC. Translated: CSAPTGTGFGYTF.

For this clonotype: Sequence at one end of the junction differs from germline and may be a read error. The gene calls are TRBV14 and TRBJ2-2; TRBD1 agrees at 7 bases. The CDR3 totals 16 residues. Germline CDR1 SGHDN, CDR2 FVKESK. The CDR3 region has the DNA TGTGCCAGCAGCCGTTGGACAGGAAAGAACCCCGGGGAGCTGTTTTTT. Its translation is CASSRWTGKNPGELFF.

The V and J genes are TRBV6-5 and TRBJ2-7; 9 bases are shared with TRBD1. The CDR3 spans 16 residues. V gave up 6 bases and J gave up 5 bases; unmatched junction bases: 14. CDR1 and CDR2 from the germline V gene are MNHEY and SVGAGI. CDR3 sequence reads: CASRPISGTGSNEQYF. In nucleotides, the CDR3 is TGTGCCAGCAGACCAATATCCGGGACAGGGTCCAACGAGCAGTACTTC.

V gene TRBV20-1 combines with J gene TRBJ1-2; 11 bases are shared with TRBD1. Germline CDR1 is DFQATT and CDR2 is SNEGSKA (reference sequence). The CDR3 covers 16 residues. The V and J ends lost 5 bases and 3 bases, in that order; junction bases with no gene match: 11. The CDR3 loop is CSALKDRGRPYYGYTF. In DNA, the CDR3 is TGCAGTGCTTTAAAGGACAGGGGGCGCCCGTACTATGGCTACACCTTC.

A word on this clonotype: The germline gene is not matched at one end of the junction; a read error may be the cause. CDR3: CASLRAGRGGLADTRYF. CDR3 in DNA: TGTGCCAGCCTTCGGGCCGGCCGGGGGGGCCTGGCAGATACGCGGTATTTT. V gene TRBV7-2 combines with J gene TRBJ2-3; 8 positions match TRBD2. Germline V lookup: CDR1 SGHTA, CDR2 FQGNSA. This CDR3 spans 17 amino acids.

This chain links TRBV20-1 with TRBJ1-6, with 10 bases matching TRBD1. J was trimmed by 5 bases and V by 1 base; bases with no gene match: 23. Germline V lookup: CDR1 DFQATT, CDR2 SNEGSKA (reference sequence). The CDR3 runs 22 residues. The DNA for the CDR3 is TGCAGTGCTAGAGGACAGGGGGCTCCCCGATCAAAAAAAGAGATAAATAATTCACCCCTCCACTTT. It yields the protein CSARGQGAPRSKKEINNSPLHF.

V and J are TRBV29-1 and TRBJ2-1, with D maybe TRBD2 (5 bases). The CDR3 has 13 residues. The V and J ends lost 4 bases and 8 bases respectively, with 15 bases between them. CDR1 and CDR2 from the germline V gene are SQVTM and ANQGSEA. The CDR3 DNA reads TGCAGCGTTGCAAGGAGGAACGTCGATGAGCAGTTCTTC. It yields the protein CSVARRNVDEQFF.

The rearrangement uses TRBV6-5 and TRBJ2-7, with 10 bases aligning to TRBD1. The CDR3 is made up of 15 amino acids. V gave up 7 bases and J gave up 7 bases; unmatched junction bases: 13. Germline lookup yields CDR1 MNHEY and CDR2 SVGAGI. CDR3 sequence: CASTIDRGPNNEQYF. Here the CDR3 DNA reads TGTGCCAGCACCATAGACAGGGGGCCTAACAATGAGCAGTACTTC.

The chain links TRBV27 to TRBJ2-1; 9 bases fit TRBD2. The CDR3 contains 14 residues. CDR1 and CDR2 from the germline V gene are MNHEY and SMNVEV (reference sequence). Trimming took 6 bases from V and 7 from J; bases not matched to a gene: 7. This chain's CDR3 is CASSQSSGVNEQFF. The CDR3, as DNA: TGTGCCAGCAGCCAGTCTAGCGGGGTAAATGAGCAGTTCTTC.

As to this clonotype: One junction end disagrees with the germline gene, perhaps due to a read error. The genes are TRBV2 and TRBJ2-5; D is undetermined. The CDR3 covers 11 residues. The germline CDR1 and CDR2 sequences are SNHLY and FYNNEI. CDR3 in DNA: TGTGCCAGCGTCCTTCAAGAGACACAGTACTTC. It translates to CASVLQETQYF.

This clonotype has a handful of counts. J is TRBJ2-3 and V is TRBV7-2; D not resolved. Trimming removed 5 bases at V and 3 bases at J, with 15 bases between. Germline values: CDR1 SGHTA, CDR2 FQGNSA. The CDR3 totals 15 residues. The CDR3 sequence is CASSPSLRSTDTQYF. CDR3 coding DNA: TGTGCCAGCAGCCCCTCTCTCCGCAGTACAGATACGCAGTATTTT.

Only a few counts were recorded for this clonotype. The chain links TRBV20-1 to TRBJ2-7; D call uncertain. This CDR3 has 15 residues. Per germline, CDR1 DFQATT and CDR2 SNEGSKA (reference sequence). V dropped 5 bases and J dropped 3 bases, with 20 bases sitting between them. For the CDR3, the DNA is TGCAGTGCTCAGTACCTGACCCTACGAGGCTACGAGCAGTACTTC. Residues: CSAQYLTLRGYEQYF.

V gene TRBV29-1 combines with J gene TRBJ1-1; D not resolved. From germline, CDR1 is SQVTM and CDR2 ANQGSEA. Trimming took off 6 bases at V and 0 bases at J, with 8 bases between the two ends. The CDR3 runs to 12 residues. In nucleotides, the CDR3 is TGCAGCGTAAGGGCCGTGAACACTGAAGCTTTCTTT. Protein product: CSVRAVNTEAFF.

V usage is TRBV27 and J usage is TRBJ1-2; 7 bases are shared with TRBD1. Germline V gene sequence: CDR1 MNHEY, CDR2 SMNVEV (reference sequence). V dropped 5 bases and J dropped 1; count of bases not matched to a gene: 7. The CDR3 has 15 amino acids. The CDR3: CASSPGQDHNYGYTF. DNA for the CDR3: TGTGCCAGCAGTCCTGGACAGGACCATAACTATGGCTACACCTTC.

The chain recombines TRBV6-1 with TRBJ1-5, with unresolved D. There are 15 residues in the CDR3. Germline loops: CDR1 MNHNS, CDR2 SASEGT. V lost 5 bases and J lost 0, with 11 bases in between. DNA of the CDR3: TGTGCCAGCAGTCACGGTACGAATAGCAATCAGCCCCAGCATTTT. It codes for CASSHGTNSNQPQHF.

The chain couples TRBV6-5 to TRBJ2-7, with 8 bases aligning to TRBD1. J lost 2 bases, V lost 2 bases, and 11 bases had no gene match. The CDR3 is made up of 17 amino acids. Germline V gene sequence: CDR1 MNHEY, CDR2 SVGAGI. The CDR3 region has the DNA TGTGCCAGCAGTTACCGGACAGGGAGTCGAGCACCCTACGAGCAGTACTTC. Its translation: CASSYRTGSRAPYEQYF.

This clonotype has a handful of counts. The genes are TRBV9 and TRBJ1-1; tentatively, D is TRBD1 (6 bases). Trimming pared 2 bases from V and 0 bases from J, leaving 8 bases between. This CDR3 is built from 14 residues. Germline V CDR1 and CDR2: SGDLS, YYNGEE. Written as DNA, the CDR3 is TGTGCCAGCAGCGTTACAGGGATGAACACTGAAGCTTTCTTT. This encodes CASSVTGMNTEAFF.

Ten or more counts support this clonotype. V gene TRBV7-2 combines with J gene TRBJ2-5, with D possibly being TRBD2 (5 bases). Trimming took 3 bases from V and 7 from J, leaving 15 bases between them. This CDR3 is 14 amino acids long. CDR1 and CDR2 (germline): SGHTA, FQGNSA. The CDR3 DNA is TGTGCCAGCAGCTTGGTTTCAGAACGGGGGACCCAGTACTTC. Protein product: CASSLVSERGTQYF.

The chain uses TRBV6-5 and TRBJ2-4; a weak D match, TRBD2 (5 bases). The DNA end is more similar to TRBJ2-7, so the J call may be wrong. In germline, CDR1 is MNHEY, CDR2 SVGAGI. CDR3 length equals 17 residues. In nucleotides, the CDR3 is TGTGCCAGCAGTTACGGGTGGAACAGCGGATACACCTACGAGCAGTACTTC. Translating gives CASSYGWNSGYTYEQYF.

The chain links TRBV24-1 to TRBJ1-2, with TRBD1 identical over 8 bases. The germline V gene has CDR1 KGHDR and CDR2 SFDVKD. With V trimmed by 3 bases and J by 4 bases, 0 bases remained unmatched. This CDR3 comprises 13 residues. CDR3: CATSDDRGYGYTF. CDR3 DNA sequence: TGTGCCACCAGTGATGACAGGGGCTATGGCTACACCTTC.

This clonotype was found a few times. The chain combines TRBV4-3 with TRBJ2-4; tentative D call: TRBD1 (5 bases). The CDR3 covers 17 residues. V dropped 1 base and J dropped 0 bases, with 13 bases sitting between them. CDR1 and CDR2 (germline): LGHNA, YSLEER. CDR3 region: CASSQGTGIGAKNIQYF. Here the CDR3 DNA reads TGCGCCAGCAGCCAAGGCACAGGTATAGGAGCCAAAAACATTCAGTACTTC.

The chain combines TRBV24-1 with TRBJ2-3; either TRBD1 or TRBD2 may fit D (5 bases each). Trimming took off 3 bases at V and 2 bases at J, with 11 bases between the two ends. The CDR3 extends over 15 amino acids. Germline assignment: CDR1 KGHDR and CDR2 SFDVKD. The CDR3 DNA follows: TGTGCCACCAGTGATGGTGGGGGTGCCACAGATACGCAGTATTTT. Translated, it gives CATSDGGGATDTQYF.

The rearrangement links TRBV12-3 or TRBV12-4 to TRBJ1-2; D may be TRBD1 (6 bases). The CDR3 extends over 17 amino acids. V lost 6 bases to trimming and J lost 4 bases, with 24 bases between them. DNA for the CDR3: TGTGCCAGCAGCACGCGGGTCTTGACAGGAGATTCCTATGGCTACACCTTC. Protein: CASSTRVLTGDSYGYTF.

This clonotype turned up a few times. As DNA, the CDR3 is TGTGCCAGCAGCCTCCGTACAGGGTTGGGAGAGACCCAGTACTTC. Translation gives CASSLRTGLGETQYF. The V call is TRBV4-2, the J call TRBJ2-5; the D gene is possibly TRBD1 (6 bases). CDR3 length equals 15 residues. CDR1 and CDR2 (germline): LGHNA, YNFKEQ. Trimming shortened V by 4 bases and J by 4 bases, and 16 bases separated the two germline ends.